These 17 T cell receptor beta chains were all obtained from the same sample, sequenced in a study of cytomegalovirus exposure and HLA in healthy donors. The study ran its PCR with 60 Vbeta and 13 Jbeta primers. Profiling relied on immunoSEQ multiplex PCR, and the TCRdb table lists in-frame clones only, not all of them. This repertoire includes around 140,000 clones. Sequenced: PBMCs. These receptors were collected from a man aged 18 to 35 in good health and CMV-seronegative.

The chain is built from TRBV2 and TRBJ1-5; TRBD1 aligns across 8 bases. This CDR3 region has 17 residues. Per the germline V gene, CDR1 is SNHLY and CDR2 is FYNNEI. V shed 4 bases and J 3 bases; nucleotides not matched to a gene: 11. DNA of the CDR3: TGTGCCAGCAGTGGCCCGGGACAGGTAGTCGCCAATCAGCCCCAGCATTTT. This gives the protein CASSGPGQVVANQPQHF.

The chain carries TRBV14 and TRBJ2-2, with 12 bases that match TRBD2. The CDR3 runs to 16 residues. Germline V gene data show CDR1 as SGHDN and CDR2 as FVKESK. V lost 4 bases to trimming and J lost 5 bases; unmatched junction nucleotides: 5. The CDR3 loop reads CASSPLAGGQTGELFF. The CDR3 DNA reads as TGTGCCAGCAGCCCTCTAGCGGGAGGGCAAACCGGGGAGCTGTTTTTT. Supplemented by reference TRBV14 and TRBJ2-2, the full variable domain reads EAGVTQFPSHSVIEKGQTVTLRCDPISGHDNLYWYRRVMGKEIKFLLHFVKESKQDESGMPNNRFLAERTGGTYSTLKVQPAELEDSGVYFCASSPLAGGQTGELFFGEGSRLTVL.

V and J are TRBV7-2 and TRBJ2-3; TRBD1 matches at 7 bases. CDR1 SGHTA and CDR2 FQGNSA come from the germline V gene. With 5 bases clipped from V and 6 bases from J, the junction kept 8 bases outside the gene matches. The CDR3 runs 14 residues. The CDR3 sequence is CASSKKTGEDTQYF. The DNA of the CDR3 is TGTGCCAGCAGCAAAAAAACAGGGGAGGATACGCAGTATTTT. The whole variable domain, filled in from reference TRBV7-2 and TRBJ2-3, reads GAGVSQSPSNKVTEKGKDVELRCDPISGHTALYWYRQSLGQGLEFLIYFQGNSAPDKSGLPSDRFSAERTGGSVSTLTIQRTQQEDSAVYLCASSKKTGEDTQYFGPGTRLTVL.

The chain couples TRBV5-1 to TRBJ2-1; D remains ambiguous. CDR1 and CDR2 from the germline V gene are SGHRS and YFSETQ. CDR3 length equals 13 residues. The ends were cut back, 1 base at V and 6 bases at J, with 8 bases in the middle. In DNA, the CDR3 is TGCGCCAGCAGCTTGATAGAACGCAATGAGCAGTTCTTC. This gives the protein CASSLIERNEQFF. Complete variable domain (other parts from reference TRBV5-1 and TRBJ2-1): KAGVTQTPRYLIKTRGQQVTLSCSPISGHRSVSWYQQTPGQGLQFLFEYFSETQRNKGNFPGRFSGRQFSNSRSEMNVSTLELGDSALYLCASSLIERNEQFFGPGTRLTVL.

The chain recombines TRBV7-3 with TRBJ1-2, with TRBD1 identical over 9 bases. This CDR3 contains 13 residues. V lost 5 bases to trimming and J lost 6 bases; unmatched junction nucleotides: 4. Germline CDR1 and CDR2: SGHTA and FQGTGA. The CDR3 spells CASSARDRDGYTF. The DNA for the CDR3 is TGTGCCAGCAGCGCTCGGGACAGGGATGGCTACACCTTC. The entire variable domain, with the rest obtained from reference TRBV7-3 and TRBJ1-2, is as follows: GAGVSQTPSNKVTEKGKYVELRCDPISGHTALYWYRQSLGQGPEFLIYFQGTGAADDSGLPNDRFFAVRPEGSVSTLKIQRTERGDSAVYLCASSARDRDGYTFGSGTRLTVV.

This sequence joins TRBV6-4 and TRBJ2-1; 13 positions agree with TRBD2. CDR1 and CDR2 (germline): MRHNA, SNTAGT. The V and J ends lost 6 bases and 5 bases, in that order; junction bases with no gene match: 4. The CDR3 contains 15 residues. The CDR3 sequence: CASSTSGGANNEQFF. CDR3 nucleotide sequence: TGTGCCAGCAGCACTAGCGGGGGGGCGAACAATGAGCAGTTCTTC.

The chain has TRBV6-5 and TRBJ1-1; maybe TRBD1 (6 bases). V was cut by 0 bases and J by 8 bases, with 10 bases left in between. The CDR3 is 13 amino acids. Germline CDR1 MNHEY, CDR2 SVGAGI. Written as DNA, the CDR3 is TGTGCCAGCAGTTACTCGACAGGTGACGAAGCTTTCTTT. This sequence encodes CASSYSTGDEAFF.

The chain carries TRBV19 and TRBJ1-4; 11 bases align to TRBD1. The ends lost 6 bases at V and 8 bases at J; junction bases unmatched: 5. Germline CDR1 LNHDA, CDR2 SQIVND (reference sequence). This CDR3 is built from 14 residues. The CDR3 here is CASSPGQGEEKLFF. CDR3 nucleotide sequence: TGTGCCAGTAGCCCGGGACAGGGGGAAGAAAAACTGTTTTTT.

The chain employs TRBV5-1 and TRBJ2-1; TRBD1 agrees at 7 bases. V gave up 4 bases and J gave up 10 bases; unmatched junction bases: 14. Germline CDR1 reads SGHRS; CDR2 reads YFSETQ. This CDR3 is built from 15 residues. DNA of the CDR3: TGCGCCAGCAGCGCGGACTTGACAGGGAGAAAGGAGCAGTTCTTC. This encodes CASSADLTGRKEQFF.

The chain is built from TRBV28 and TRBJ1-2; D is possibly TRBD1 (5 bases). The CDR3 contains 13 residues. Trimming cost V 3 bases and J 7 bases, with 12 bases left between them. Per germline, CDR1 MDHEN and CDR2 SYDVKM. CDR3 coding DNA: TGTGCCAGCAGTTTCAGGGCGAGTGGTGGCTACACCTTC. Amino acid sequence: CASSFRASGGYTF.

This sequence joins TRBV5-1 and TRBJ2-2, with D possibly matching TRBD2 (7 bases). CDR3 length equals 18 residues. Germline V gives CDR1 SGHRS, CDR2 YFSETQ. The V and J ends lost 0 bases and 4 bases respectively, with 19 bases between them. The CDR3 region is CASSLDPRGRAGTGELFF. In nucleotides, the CDR3 is TGCGCCAGCAGCTTGGACCCGAGGGGGAGGGCCGGCACCGGGGAGCTGTTTTTT.

This chain joins TRBV19 and TRBJ1-3; D ambiguous. Germline V CDR1 and CDR2: LNHDA, SQIVND (reference sequence). With 3 bases removed from V and 0 bases from J, the gap between germline ends came to 12 bases. The CDR3 totals 16 residues. This CDR3 reads CASSILAERSGNTIYF. The CDR3 region has the DNA TGTGCCAGTAGTATTTTGGCGGAACGCTCTGGAAACACCATATATTTT.

V gene TRBV18 combines with J gene TRBJ1-5, with TRBD1 as a possible D gene (6 bases). CDR3 length: 14 residues. The V gene's germline CDR1 is KGHSH and CDR2 LQKENI. The germline V and J ends were trimmed by 4 bases and 3 bases, with 10 bases remaining between them. CDR3 sequence reads: CASSLNRDNQPQHF. The CDR3 bases are TGTGCCAGCTCACTAAACAGGGACAATCAGCCCCAGCATTTT.

The chain links TRBV4-2 to TRBJ2-5, with 7 bases aligning to TRBD1. CDR1 is LGHNA, CDR2 YNFKEQ, per germline. Unmatched junction bases numbered 6, after V lost 1 base and J lost 1 base. The CDR3 sequence is 16 residues long. CDR3 protein: CASSQAQGQFQETQYF. The DNA for the CDR3 is TGTGCCAGCAGCCAAGCTCAGGGACAGTTCCAAGAGACCCAGTACTTC.

This chain joins TRBV27 and TRBJ1-4, with D perhaps matching TRBD1 (6 bases). V was pared by 5 bases and J by 4 bases, with 8 bases between. Germline assignment: CDR1 MNHEY and CDR2 SMNVEV (reference sequence). The CDR3 consists of 13 residues. This CDR3 is CASSRQDNEKLFF. Here the CDR3 DNA reads TGTGCCAGCAGTCGACAGGATAATGAAAAACTGTTTTTT.

The chain recombines TRBV5-6 with TRBJ1-5, with D uncertain. Trimming removed 5 bases at V and 3 bases at J, with 15 bases between. In germline, CDR1 is SGHDT, CDR2 YYEEEE. This CDR3 spans 15 amino acids. The CDR3: CASSSSGSNNQPQHF. For the CDR3, the DNA is TGTGCCAGCAGTTCGTCCGGGTCAAACAATCAGCCCCAGCATTTT.

V is TRBV7-2 and J is TRBJ2-4; possible D gene TRBD2, 7 bases. CDR1 is SGHTA and CDR2 is FQGNSA in the germline V gene. With 5 bases removed from V and 1 base from J, the gap between germline ends came to 12 bases. The CDR3 contains 15 residues. CDR3 nucleotides: TGTGCCAGCAGCGTCAAGGGGGGGGCCAAAAACATTCAGTACTTC. This encodes CASSVKGGAKNIQYF.